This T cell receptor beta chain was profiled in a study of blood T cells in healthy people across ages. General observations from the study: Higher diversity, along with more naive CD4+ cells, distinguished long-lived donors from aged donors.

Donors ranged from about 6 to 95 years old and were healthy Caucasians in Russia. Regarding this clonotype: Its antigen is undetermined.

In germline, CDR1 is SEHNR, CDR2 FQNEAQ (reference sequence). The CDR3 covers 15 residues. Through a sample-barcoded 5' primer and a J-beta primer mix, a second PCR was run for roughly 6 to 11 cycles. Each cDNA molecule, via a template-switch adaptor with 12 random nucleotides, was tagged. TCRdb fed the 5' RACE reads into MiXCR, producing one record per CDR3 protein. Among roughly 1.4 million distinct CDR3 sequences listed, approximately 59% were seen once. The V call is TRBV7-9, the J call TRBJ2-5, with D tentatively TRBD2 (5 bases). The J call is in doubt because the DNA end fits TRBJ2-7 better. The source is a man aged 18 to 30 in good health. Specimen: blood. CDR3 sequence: CASSFGRVGPYEQYF. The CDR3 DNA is TGTGCCAGCAGCTTTGGGCGGGTGGGCCCCTACGAGCAGTACTTC.